This TCR beta chain was identified in a study of cytotoxic CD8 clonotypes in ibrutinib-treated CLL. Study-wide background: Collecting the response samples happened after a median about eleven months of treatment, with a range of 6 to 36. Study-wide findings and caveats: An increase in clonality occurred at ibrutinib response, followed by a return toward baseline at progression.

Sequencing was performed with immunoSEQ multiplex PCR; in TCRdb, only in-frame clones are kept and a portion is missing. The sample has fewer than 85,000 clones, roughly three quarters seen once. The CDR3 covers 13 residues. Germline V gene lookup returns CDR1 SGHTA and CDR2 FQGTGA. Trimming took off 2 bases at V and 5 bases at J, with 9 bases between the two ends. Turning to this clone: The antigen remains unidentified.

This TCR was sampled from a human donor with chronic lymphocytic leukemia. The sample was PBMCs, taken after 12 months of ibrutinib treatment. The chain carries TRBV7-3 and TRBJ1-1; D not certain. The CDR3 bases are TGTGCCAGCAGCTTAGTCCGGGCGACTGAAGCTTTCTTT. It codes for CASSLVRATEAFF.